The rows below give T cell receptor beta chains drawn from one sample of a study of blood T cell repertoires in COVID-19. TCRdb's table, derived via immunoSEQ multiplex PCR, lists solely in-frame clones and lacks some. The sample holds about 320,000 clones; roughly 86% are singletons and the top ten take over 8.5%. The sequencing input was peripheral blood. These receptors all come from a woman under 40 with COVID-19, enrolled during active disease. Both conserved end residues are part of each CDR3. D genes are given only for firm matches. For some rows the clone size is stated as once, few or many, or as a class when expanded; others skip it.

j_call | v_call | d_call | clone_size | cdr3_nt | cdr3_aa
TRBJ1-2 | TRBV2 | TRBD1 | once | TGTGCCAGCACCCCAGCGAGGACAGGGGGGATTAAGAACTATGGCTACACCTTC | CASTPARTGGIKNYGYTF
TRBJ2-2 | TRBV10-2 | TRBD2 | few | TGCGCCACCGTAGCGGGGGAGCACACCGGGGAGCTGTTTTTT | CATVAGEHTGELFF
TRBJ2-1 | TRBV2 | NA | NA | TGTGCCAGCAGTGATTTGGCCCCAAGCAATGAGCAGTTCTTC | CASSDLAPSNEQFF
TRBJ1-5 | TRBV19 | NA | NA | TGTGCCAGTAGCCCCGGCCTAGAACAGCCCCAGCATTTT | CASSPGLEQPQHF
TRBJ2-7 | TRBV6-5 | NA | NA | TGTGCCAGCGCCTGGGGCGGTTCTAGCTCCTACGAGCAGTACTTC | CASAWGGSSSYEQYF
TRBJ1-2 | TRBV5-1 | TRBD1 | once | TGCGCCAGCAGCGAGGGGGCGGGTGGCTACACCTTC | CASSEGAGGYTF
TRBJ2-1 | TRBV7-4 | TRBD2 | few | TGTGCCAGCAGCTCGACTAGCGGGGGGTCCTCCTACAATGAGCAGTTCTTC | CASSSTSGGSSYNEQFF
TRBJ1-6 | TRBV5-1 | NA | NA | TGCGCCAGCAGCTTGGGGACAGATTCACCCCTCCACTTT | CASSLGTDSPLHF
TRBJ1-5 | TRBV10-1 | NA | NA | TGCGCCAGCAGTGAGGACCCCGGGACAACGAGCAATCAGCCCCAGCATTTT | CASSEDPGTTSNQPQHF
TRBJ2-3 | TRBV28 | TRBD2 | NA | TGTGCCAGCAGTCCACCGGGACTAGCGGGGGCCAGAAGCACAGATACGCAGTATTTT | CASSPPGLAGARSTDTQYF
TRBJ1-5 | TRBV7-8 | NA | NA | TGTGCCAGCAGCTTATGGGGGGAGGCCAATCAGCCCCAGCATTTT | CASSLWGEANQPQHF
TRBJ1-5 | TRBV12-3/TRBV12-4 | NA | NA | TGTGCCAGCAGGGCCCGGGGGAACCAGCCCCAGCATTTT | CASRARGNQPQHF
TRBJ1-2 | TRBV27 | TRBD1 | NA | TGTGCCAGCAGTCCCACAGGGGGATATGGCTACACCTTC | CASSPTGGYGYTF
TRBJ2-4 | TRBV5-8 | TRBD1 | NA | TGTGCCAGCAGCTCCAAACAGGGGACCCTAGCCAAAAACATTCAGTACTTC | CASSSKQGTLAKNIQYF
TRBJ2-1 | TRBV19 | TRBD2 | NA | TGTGCCAGTAGTATAGCGCCTAGCGGGGTATATGAGCAGTTCTTC | CASSIAPSGVYEQFF
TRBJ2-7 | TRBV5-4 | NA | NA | TGTGCCAGCAGCTCCACGGTGAGCTCCTACGAGCAGTACTTC | CASSSTVSSYEQYF
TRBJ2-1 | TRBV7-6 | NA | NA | TGTGCCAGCAGCCCAGGAACAGGGATTATCAATGAGCAGTTCTTC | CASSPGTGIINEQFF
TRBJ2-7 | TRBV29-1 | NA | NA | TGCAGCGTAATCTACTACGAGCAGTACTTC | CSVIYYEQYF
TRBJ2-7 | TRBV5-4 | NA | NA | TGTGCCAGCAGCTTCGAGCCGAGCAAGTCCTACGAGCAGTACTTC | CASSFEPSKSYEQYF
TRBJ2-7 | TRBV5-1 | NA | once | TGCGCCAGCAGCTTGGTGGGCCTCTCCTACGAGCAGTACTTC | CASSLVGLSYEQYF
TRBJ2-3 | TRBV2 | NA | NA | TGTGCCAGCAGGACCCGGGCAGATACGCAGTATTTT | CASRTRADTQYF
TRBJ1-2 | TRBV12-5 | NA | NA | TGTGCTAGTGGTTCTCAGGGGTACGGCTACACCTTC | CASGSQGYGYTF
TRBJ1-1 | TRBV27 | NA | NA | TGTGCCAGTTCCCCTCACAAGATGAACACTGAAGCTTTCTTT | CASSPHKMNTEAFF
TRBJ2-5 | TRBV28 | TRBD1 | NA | TGTGCCAGCAGCGGCATTGGACAGGGGGCTGGAGAGACCCAGTACTTC | CASSGIGQGAGETQYF
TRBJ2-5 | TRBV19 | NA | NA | TGTGCCAGTAGTATAGTGGGGGGTGGGGAGACCCAGTACTTC | CASSIVGGGETQYF
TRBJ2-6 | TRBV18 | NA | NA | TGTGCCAGCTCAGTACAGGACTCTGGGGCCAACGTCCTGACTTTC | CASSVQDSGANVLTF
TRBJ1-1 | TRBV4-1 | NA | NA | TGCGCCAGCAGCCACGGGAACACTGAAGCTTTCTTT | CASSHGNTEAFF
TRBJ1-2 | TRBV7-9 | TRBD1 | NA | TGTGCCAGCAGCCCCCGGACAGGGTACGGTGGCTACACCTTC | CASSPRTGYGGYTF
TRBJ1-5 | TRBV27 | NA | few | TGTGCCAGCAGGAAAACAGATAATCAGCCCCAGCATTTT | CASRKTDNQPQHF